This passage covers 12 T cell receptor beta chains from one sample sequenced in a study of shared clonotypes between healthy human individuals. Assay used: immunoSEQ multiplex PCR; TCRdb lists only in-frame clones, some missing. The sample holds 2 million to 3 million clones, under 95% seen once. The specimen sequenced was naive CD4+ T cells from PBMCs. Indicated subset: CD45RA+ positively selected. Receptor source: a man younger than 35 in good health. Some clones in this sample may be carry-over from other donors' samples.

The chain uses TRBV28 and TRBJ2-7, with TRBD2 identical over 10 bases. J gave up 0 bases and V 6 bases, and 5 bases lay outside the gene matches. This CDR3 has 15 amino acids. Germline lookup yields CDR1 MDHEN and CDR2 SYDVKM. Here the CDR3 reads CASRPRTSGSYEQYF. In DNA, the CDR3 is TGTGCCAGCAGACCTAGGACTAGCGGCTCCTACGAGCAGTACTTC.

The gene calls are TRBV15 and TRBJ2-3; TRBD2 aligns across 11 bases. CDR3 length equals 17 residues. The V and J ends lost 5 bases and 0 bases, in that order; junction bases with no gene match: 7. In germline, CDR1 is LNHNV, CDR2 YYDKDF (reference sequence). CDR3 in DNA: TGTGCCACCAGCGGAAGATGGACTAGCGGGAGCACAGATACGCAGTATTTT. Protein product: CATSGRWTSGSTDTQYF.

A remark on this clone: An end of the junction differs from the germline gene, which may be a read error. V is TRBV7-3 and J is TRBJ1-2; D is ambiguous. Germline values: CDR1 SGHTA, CDR2 FQGTGA. This CDR3 contains 15 residues. CDR3 DNA: TGTGCCAGCAGCCTAACCCGGCTGGCGGATTATGGCTACACCTTC. This encodes CASSLTRLADYGYTF.

The rearrangement links TRBV9 to TRBJ2-1, with D unclear. This CDR3 is 13 amino acids long. In germline, CDR1 is SGDLS, CDR2 YYNGEE. Trimming shortened V by 4 bases and J by 5 bases, and 10 bases separated the two germline ends. CDR3 in DNA: TGTGCCAGCAGCTTTTTGAATGACAATGAGCAGTTCTTC. Protein sequence: CASSFLNDNEQFF.

The genes are TRBV5-1 and TRBJ2-7, with 10 bases identical to TRBD1. Germline V gene sequence: CDR1 SGHRS, CDR2 YFSETQ. V was pared by 3 bases and J by 5 bases, with 5 bases of the junction left unmatched. The CDR3 totals 14 residues. In DNA, the CDR3 is TGCGCCAGCAGCTCGGACAGGGGGTGGAACGAGCAGTACTTC. Translating gives CASSSDRGWNEQYF.

Regarding this clone: The same CDR3 arises from other DNA sequences in this sample as well. V usage is TRBV28 and J usage is TRBJ1-4; D may be TRBD1 (6 bases). The CDR3 spans 15 residues. V lost 2 bases and J 0 bases, leaving 7 bases between the germline ends. Germline assignment: CDR1 MDHEN and CDR2 SYDVKM. CDR3 bases: TGTGCCAGCAGTTTAGGGGGCGCAACTAATGAAAAACTGTTTTTT. This sequence encodes CASSLGGATNEKLFF.

The genes are TRBV6-6 and TRBJ2-3; no clear D gene. Trimming shortened V by 5 bases and J by 5 bases, and 8 bases separated the two germline ends. The germline V gene encodes CDR1 MNHNY and CDR2 SVGAGI (reference sequence). This CDR3 contains 12 residues. The CDR3 DNA reads as TGTGCCAGCAGTCCAAACTTAGATACGCAGTATTTT. This encodes CASSPNLDTQYF.

The chain recombines TRBV7-2 with TRBJ2-7, with 10 positions matching TRBD1. CDR1 is SGHTA, CDR2 FQGNSA, per germline. The V segment lost 0 bases and the J segment 9 bases; nucleotides outside the gene matches: 8. This CDR3 region has 15 residues. The CDR3 nucleotides read TGTGCCAGCAGCTTAGCGTCGGGACAGGGGTTGCGGCAGTACTTC. As protein: CASSLASGQGLRQYF.

This clone was detected only once. The V gene is TRBV5-4, the J gene TRBJ2-5, with D perhaps matching TRBD2 (5 bases). Trimming left V 5 bases short and J 3 bases short, with 14 bases between. This CDR3 is 14 amino acids long. CDR1 and CDR2 (germline): SGHNT, YYREEE (reference sequence). CDR3 nucleotide sequence: TGTGCCAGCAGTATTCGGGGAACCGAAGAGACCCAGTACTTC. Translation: CASSIRGTEETQYF.

In regard to this clone: The same CDR3 can be traced to other DNA sequences in this sample. The J gene is TRBJ2-5, the V gene TRBV18; no clear D gene. The CDR3 totals 13 residues. V lost 3 bases and J lost 0, with 5 bases in between. The germline CDR1 and CDR2 sequences are KGHSH and LQKENI. The CDR3 region is CASSPTDQETQYF. The DNA of the CDR3 is TGTGCCAGCTCACCGACGGACCAAGAGACCCAGTACTTC.

V gene TRBV19 combines with J gene TRBJ2-5, with TRBD2 matching 9 bases. The CDR3 covers 18 residues. Germline V lookup: CDR1 LNHDA, CDR2 SQIVND (reference sequence). V trimming: 4 bases; J trimming: 5 bases; junction bases outside the gene matches: 17. For the CDR3, the DNA is TGTGCCAGTAGTACCCCCCTCGGGGTAGCGGGAGTGGGGGAGACCCAGTACTTC. This translates into CASSTPLGVAGVGETQYF.

V gene TRBV6-1 combines with J gene TRBJ1-5, with no clear D. The CDR3 is 14 residues long. CDR1 MNHNS and CDR2 SASEGT come from the germline V gene. V lost 6 bases and J lost 6, with 15 bases in between. Here the CDR3 reads CASRTPFGFQPQHF. DNA of the CDR3: TGTGCCAGCAGGACACCATTCGGGTTTCAGCCCCAGCATTTT.